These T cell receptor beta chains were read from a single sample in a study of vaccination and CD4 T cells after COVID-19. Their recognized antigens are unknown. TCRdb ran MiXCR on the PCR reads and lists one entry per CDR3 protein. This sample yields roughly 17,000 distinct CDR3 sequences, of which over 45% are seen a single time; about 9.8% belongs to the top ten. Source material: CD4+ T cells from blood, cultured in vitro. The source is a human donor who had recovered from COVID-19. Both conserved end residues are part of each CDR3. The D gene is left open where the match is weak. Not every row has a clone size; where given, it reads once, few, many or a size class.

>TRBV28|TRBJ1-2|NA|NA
CASNGGSENYGYTF
TGTGCCAGCAACGGGGGATCTGAGAACTATGGCTACACCTTC
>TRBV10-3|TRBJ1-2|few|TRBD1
CAIAGTGDGYTF
TGTGCCATCGCCGGGACAGGGGATGGCTACACCTTC
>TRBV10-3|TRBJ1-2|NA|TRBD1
CAISDRENYGYTF
TGTGCCATCAGCGACAGGGAGAACTATGGCTACACCTTC
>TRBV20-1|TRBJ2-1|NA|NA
CSARDPGAPLNEQFF
TGCAGTGCTAGAGATCCAGGGGCCCCCCTCAATGAGCAGTTCTTC
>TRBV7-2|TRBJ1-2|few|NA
CASSLESGQNYGYTF
TGTGCCAGCAGCTTAGAGTCAGGGCAGAACTATGGCTACACCTTC
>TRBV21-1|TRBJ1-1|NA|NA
CASSKKGAGGNTEAFF
TGTGCCAGCAGCAAAAAGGGGGCAGGGGGAAACACTGAAGCTTTCTTT
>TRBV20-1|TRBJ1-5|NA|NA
CSVPRGGSNQPQHF
TGCAGTGTTCCCCGAGGAGGAAGCAATCAGCCCCAGCATTTT
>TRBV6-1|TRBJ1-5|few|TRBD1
CASSPNRGLDQPQHF
TGTGCCAGCAGCCCAAACAGGGGGCTAGATCAGCCCCAGCATTTT
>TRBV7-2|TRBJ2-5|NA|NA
CASFYRPGGEETQYF
TGTGCCAGCTTTTACCGCCCCGGGGGAGAAGAGACCCAGTACTTC
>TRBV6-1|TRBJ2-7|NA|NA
CASSPQALPPREQYF
TGTGCCAGCAGCCCCCAGGCCTTACCCCCGCGAGAGCAGTACTTC
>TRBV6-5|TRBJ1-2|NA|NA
CASSYSLGSTDGYTF
TGTGCCAGCAGCTACTCGTTAGGTTCCACGGATGGCTACACCTTC
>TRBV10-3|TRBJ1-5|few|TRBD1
CATGGQGGIQPQHF
TGTGCCACCGGGGGACAGGGGGGAATTCAGCCCCAGCATTTT
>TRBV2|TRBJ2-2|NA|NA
CASSVRGATGELFF
TGTGCCAGCAGTGTTAGGGGGGCCACCGGGGAGCTGTTTTTT
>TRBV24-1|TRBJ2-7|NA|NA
CATSDSQGWFNEQYF
TGTGCCACCAGTGATTCGCAGGGGTGGTTCAACGAGCAGTACTTC
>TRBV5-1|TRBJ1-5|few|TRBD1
CASSWGASGGAGNQPQHF
TGCGCCAGCAGCTGGGGGGCCTCAGGGGGCGCGGGCAATCAGCCCCAGCATTTT
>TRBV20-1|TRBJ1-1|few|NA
CSARDFGGRRSTEAFF
TGCAGTGCTAGAGATTTCGGGGGGAGACGGTCGACTGAAGCTTTCTTT
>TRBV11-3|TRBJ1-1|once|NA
CASSSTSSFRGSAFF
TGTGCCAGCAGCTCCACTTCGTCCTTCAGGGGTTCCGCTTTCTTT
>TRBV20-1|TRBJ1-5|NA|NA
CSARDSGVASNQPQHF
TGCAGTGCTAGAGATTCTGGTGTAGCAAGCAATCAGCCCCAGCATTTT
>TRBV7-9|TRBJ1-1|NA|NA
CASGGERAFF
TGTGCCAGCGGGGGGGAAAGAGCTTTCTTT
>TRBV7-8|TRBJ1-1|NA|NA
CASSQQTGAFF
TGTGCCAGCAGCCAACAAACAGGAGCTTTCTTT
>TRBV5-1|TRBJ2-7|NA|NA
CASSPGFQSYEQYF
TGCGCCAGCAGCCCGGGATTCCAATCCTACGAGCAGTACTTC
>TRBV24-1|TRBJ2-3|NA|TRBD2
CATSDISGRAIGTQYF
TGTGCCACCAGTGACATTAGCGGGAGGGCCATAGGTACGCAGTATTTT
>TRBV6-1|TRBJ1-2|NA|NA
CASRELPSGGYTF
TGTGCCAGCAGGGAGCTACCATCGGGTGGCTACACCTTC
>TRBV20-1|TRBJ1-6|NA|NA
CSARDRGGTYNSPLHF
TGCAGTGCTAGAGACCGGGGGGGTACCTATAATTCACCCCTCCACTTT
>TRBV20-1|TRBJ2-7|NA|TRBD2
CSASRTSALSYEQYF
TGCAGTGCTTCCCGGACTAGCGCCCTCTCCTACGAGCAGTACTTC
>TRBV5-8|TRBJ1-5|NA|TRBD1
CASSLEEGTDSNQPQHF
TGTGCCAGCAGCTTGGAGGAGGGGACAGATAGCAATCAGCCCCAGCATTTT
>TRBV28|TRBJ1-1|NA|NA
CATTTQRAWAFF
TGTGCCACCACTACCCAACGGGCTTGGGCTTTCTTT
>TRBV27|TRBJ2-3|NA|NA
CASRSRTDTQYF
TGTGCCAGCAGGTCTCGCACAGATACGCAGTATTTT
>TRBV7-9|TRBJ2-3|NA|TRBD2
CASSAPDSGRGADTQYF
TGTGCCAGCAGCGCTCCCGATAGCGGGAGGGGAGCAGATACGCAGTATTTT
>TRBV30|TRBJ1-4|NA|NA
CAWSVRVDEKLFF
TGTGCCTGGAGTGTCAGGGTTGACGAAAAACTGTTTTTT
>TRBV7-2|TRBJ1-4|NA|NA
CASSLRYRDNEKLFF
TGTGCCAGCAGCCTCCGGTACAGGGATAATGAAAAACTGTTTTTT
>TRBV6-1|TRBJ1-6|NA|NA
CASTRQRAGGASPLHF
TGTGCCAGCACCAGACAGCGGGCCGGAGGGGCTTCACCCCTCCACTTT
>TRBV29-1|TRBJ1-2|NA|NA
CSVVSQGYGYTF
TGCAGCGTTGTCTCACAGGGCTATGGCTACACCTTC
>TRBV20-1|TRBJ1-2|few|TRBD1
CSASNLLWRTGISNYGYTF
TGCAGTGCTAGTAACCTACTGTGGAGGACAGGGATTTCAAACTATGGCTACACCTTC
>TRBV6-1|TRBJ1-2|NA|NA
CASSETAGYGYTF
TGTGCCAGCAGTGAGACTGCCGGCTATGGCTACACCTTC
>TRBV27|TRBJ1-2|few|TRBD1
CASTGTGVWGYTF
TGTGCCAGCACAGGGACAGGGGTTTGGGGCTACACCTTC
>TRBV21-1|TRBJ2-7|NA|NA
CASSADRSYEQYF
TGTGCCAGCAGCGCGGACAGGTCCTACGAGCAGTACTTC
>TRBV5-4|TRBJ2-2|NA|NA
CASTPGGAANTGELFF
TGTGCCAGCACCCCCGGTGGAGCCGCGAACACCGGGGAGCTGTTTTTT
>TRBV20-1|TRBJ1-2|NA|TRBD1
CSAAGDRDGYTF
TGCAGTGCCGCTGGCGACAGGGATGGCTACACCTTC
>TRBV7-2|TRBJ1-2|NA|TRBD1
CASSLVVQGASYGYTF
TGTGCCAGCAGCTTAGTGGTCCAGGGGGCATCCTATGGCTACACCTTC
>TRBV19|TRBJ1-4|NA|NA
CASSSSLFATNEKLFF
TGTGCCAGTAGTAGCTCCTTATTTGCAACTAATGAAAAACTGTTTTTT
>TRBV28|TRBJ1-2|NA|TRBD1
CASSSGTGWSGYTF
TGTGCCAGCAGTTCCGGGACAGGGTGGTCTGGCTACACCTTC
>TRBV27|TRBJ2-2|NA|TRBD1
CASSLETGAGELFF
TGTGCCAGCAGTTTAGAGACAGGGGCCGGGGAGCTGTTTTTT
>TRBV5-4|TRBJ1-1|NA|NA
CATLQGALPDNGAFF
TGTGCCACCCTACAGGGAGCTTTGCCCGACAATGGAGCTTTCTTT
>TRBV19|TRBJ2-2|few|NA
CASSSRFTGELFF
TGTGCCAGTAGCTCCAGGTTCACCGGGGAGCTGTTTTTT
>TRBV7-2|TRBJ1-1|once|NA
CASSLVSGGTEAFF
TGTGCCAGCAGCTTAGTCTCTGGGGGGACTGAAGCTTTCTTT
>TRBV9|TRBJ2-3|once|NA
CASSVGLDTQYF
TGTGCCAGCAGCGTAGGATTAGATACGCAGTATTTT